This passage covers 10 T cell receptor beta chains from one sample sequenced in a study of blood T cell repertoires in COVID-19. Method: immunoSEQ multiplex PCR; TCRdb's copy keeps in-frame clones and lacks some. The sample comprises about 100,000 clones, around four fifths of which are singletons, and around an eighth rests with the top ten. What was sequenced was peripheral blood. The receptor set was obtained from a man aged 50 to 59 with active or convalescent COVID-19.

The table lists this clone with a count of one. This chain links TRBV5-1 with TRBJ2-5; weak D call: TRBD2 (6 bases). The CDR3 totals 13 residues. Trimming took off 0 bases at V and 8 bases at J, with 11 bases between the two ends. CDR1 is SGHRS, CDR2 YFSETQ, per germline. CDR3 in amino acids: CASSLGDSGTQYF. The DNA for the CDR3 is TGCGCCAGCAGCTTGGGGGACTCCGGAACCCAGTACTTC.

This clone appeared a few times. The chain links TRBV7-3 to TRBJ2-2; D ambiguous. This CDR3 is 14 amino acids long. The V gene's germline CDR1 is SGHTA and CDR2 FQGTGA. The ends were cut back, 0 bases at V and 7 bases at J, with 9 bases in the middle. Written as DNA, the CDR3 is TGTGCCAGCAGCTTAACTCCGTTCGGCGGGGAGCTGTTTTTT. Protein: CASSLTPFGGELFF.

The CDR3: CASSVTGGPLEQYF. As DNA, the CDR3 is TGTGCCAGCAGCGTGACAGGGGGTCCCCTCGAGCAGTACTTC. The chain employs TRBV7-9 and TRBJ2-7, with 9 bases that match TRBD1. Germline V gene lookup returns CDR1 SEHNR and CDR2 FQNEAQ (reference sequence). This CDR3 region has 14 residues. Trimming removed 5 bases from V and 6 bases from J; junction bases left unmatched: 8. The full variable domain, its missing parts supplied by reference TRBV7-9 and TRBJ2-7, is DTGVSQNPRHKITKRGQNVTFRCDPISEHNRLYWYRQTLGQGPEFLTYFQNEAQLEKSRLLSDRFSAERPKGSFSTLEIQRTEQGDSAMYLCASSVTGGPLEQYFGPGTRLTVT.

The V call is TRBV29-1, the J call TRBJ2-7; D may be TRBD1 (6 bases). CDR1 is SQVTM, CDR2 ANQGSEA, per germline. Trimming shortened V by 4 bases and J by 3 bases, and 16 bases separated the two germline ends. This CDR3 is 14 amino acids long. CDR3 amino acids: CSVATTGKSYEQYF. The DNA of the CDR3 is TGCAGCGTTGCTACGACAGGTAAAAGCTACGAGCAGTACTTC.

V gene TRBV6-6 combines with J gene TRBJ1-2; no clear D gene. There are 14 residues in the CDR3. V lost 6 bases and J lost 4, with 15 bases in between. Per germline, CDR1 MNHNY and CDR2 SVGAGI (reference sequence). CDR3 DNA: TGTGCCAGCAGATTCAACAGCCGCCCCTATGGCTACACCTTC. Translated, it gives CASRFNSRPYGYTF.

The genes are TRBV6-5 and TRBJ1-1, with 7 bases aligning to TRBD1. This CDR3 is built from 15 residues. CDR1 is MNHEY and CDR2 is SVGAGI in the germline V gene. V was clipped by 5 bases and J by 5 bases; unmatched bases: 11. This CDR3 reads CASSKNSGGRTEAFF. CDR3 DNA sequence: TGTGCCAGCAGTAAAAACTCAGGGGGACGAACTGAAGCTTTCTTT.

As concerns this clone: The junction shows a germline mismatch at one end, possibly a read error. The CDR3 loop reads CSARLAGPAF. CDR3 sequence (DNA): TGCAGTGCCCGACTAGCGGGGCCAGCTTTT. This chain joins TRBV20-1 and TRBJ2-3, with 11 bases aligning to TRBD2. Germline assignment: CDR1 DFQATT and CDR2 SNEGSKA (reference sequence). The CDR3 runs 10 residues.

The chain couples TRBV5-1 to TRBJ1-3, with D perhaps matching TRBD1 (6 bases). V gave up 7 bases and J gave up 2 bases, with 10 bases separating them. There are 13 residues in the CDR3. The germline CDR1 and CDR2 sequences are SGHRS and YFSETQ. The CDR3 is CASRGQPGNTIYF. In nucleotides, the CDR3 is TGCGCCAGCCGCGGACAGCCTGGAAACACCATATATTTT.

The chain combines TRBV14 with TRBJ2-5; D is unclear. The CDR3 contains 13 residues. Germline CDR1 is SGHDN and CDR2 is FVKESK. Trimming took off 3 bases at V and 0 bases at J, with 5 bases between the two ends. The CDR3 spells CASSHQNQETQYF. The CDR3 coding sequence is TGTGCCAGCAGCCACCAGAACCAAGAGACCCAGTACTTC.

V gene TRBV18 combines with J gene TRBJ2-7; the D gene is possibly TRBD1 (5 bases). Germline V gene lookup returns CDR1 KGHSH and CDR2 LQKENI. V lost 0 bases, J lost 3 bases, and 9 bases lay in between. This CDR3 is built from 14 residues. CDR3 DNA sequence: TGTGCCAGCTCACCACCGATAGGGGTCTACGAGCAGTACTTC. Translation gives CASSPPIGVYEQYF.